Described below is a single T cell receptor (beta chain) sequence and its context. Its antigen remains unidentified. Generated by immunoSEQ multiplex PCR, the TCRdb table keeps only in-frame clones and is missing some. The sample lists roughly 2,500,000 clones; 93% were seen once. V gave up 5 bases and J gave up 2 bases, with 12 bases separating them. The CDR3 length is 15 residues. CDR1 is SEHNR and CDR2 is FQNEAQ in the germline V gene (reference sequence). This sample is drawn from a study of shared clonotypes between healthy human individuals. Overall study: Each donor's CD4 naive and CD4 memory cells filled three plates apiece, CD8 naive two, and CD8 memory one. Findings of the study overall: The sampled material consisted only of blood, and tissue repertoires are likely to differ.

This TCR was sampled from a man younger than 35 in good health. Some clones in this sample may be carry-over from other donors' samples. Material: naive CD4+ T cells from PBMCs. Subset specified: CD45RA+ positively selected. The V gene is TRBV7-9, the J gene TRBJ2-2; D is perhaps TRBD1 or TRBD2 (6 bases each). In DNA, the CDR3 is TGTGCCAGCAGCACGGGGGCGACCAACACCGGGGAGCTGTTTTTT. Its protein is CASSTGATNTGELFF.